These 7 T cell receptor beta chains were all obtained from the same sample, sequenced in a study of cytomegalovirus exposure and HLA in healthy donors. Researchers ran the PCR with 60 Vbeta and 13 Jbeta primers. Method: immunoSEQ multiplex PCR; TCRdb's copy keeps in-frame clones and lacks some. This sample has around 110,000 clones; about three quarters occur once, and the top ten carry around 7.8%. Specimen: PBMCs. Receptor source: a man aged 25-45 years in good health and CMV-seronegative.

CDR3 protein: CASSPDRGIDEQYF. The CDR3 DNA reads as TGTGCCAGCAGTCCCGACAGGGGGATTGACGAGCAGTACTTC. The J gene is TRBJ2-7, the V gene TRBV28, with 9 bases aligning to TRBD1. J lost 5 bases, V lost 5 bases, and 7 bases had no gene match. The length of the CDR3 is 14 residues. In germline, CDR1 is MDHEN, CDR2 SYDVKM.

The chain combines TRBV28 with TRBJ1-2; tentatively, D is TRBD1 (6 bases). Germline values: CDR1 MDHEN, CDR2 SYDVKM. This CDR3 has 13 amino acids. V was cut by 6 bases and J by 5 bases, with 13 bases left in between. CDR3 bases: TGTGCCAGCAGGGGAGGGGGGCTTTATGGCTACACCTTC. Its translation is CASRGGGLYGYTF.

The chain employs TRBV5-4 and TRBJ2-4; the D gene is possibly TRBD2 (5 bases). Germline lookup yields CDR1 SGHNT and CDR2 YYREEE (reference sequence). V lost 0 bases and J lost 1, with 11 bases in between. The CDR3 is made up of 16 amino acids. The CDR3 sequence is CASSLGNGVAKNIQYF. DNA for the CDR3: TGTGCCAGCAGCTTGGGGAACGGGGTGGCCAAAAACATTCAGTACTTC.

The rearrangement joins TRBV2 to TRBJ1-2; a weak D match, TRBD1 (5 bases). Germline V lookup: CDR1 SNHLY, CDR2 FYNNEI. Trimming left V 8 bases short and J 7 bases short, with 17 bases between. CDR3 length equals 13 residues. The CDR3 DNA reads as TGTGCCAGCCGCGCGACAGTGGCTTCTGGCTACACCTTC. As protein: CASRATVASGYTF.

V usage is TRBV5-5 and J usage is TRBJ2-3; no definite D call. The germline V and J ends were trimmed by 1 base and 0 bases, with 9 bases remaining between them. There are 15 residues in the CDR3. The germline V gene has CDR1 SGHKS and CDR2 YYEKEE (reference sequence). The CDR3 DNA reads as TGTGCCAGCAGCTTGTGGAGAGTGAGCACAGATACGCAGTATTTT. It yields the protein CASSLWRVSTDTQYF.

Only a few counts were recorded for this clone. The chain is built from TRBV2 and TRBJ2-7; 7 nucleotides agree with TRBD1. The germline CDR1 and CDR2 sequences are SNHLY and FYNNEI. The CDR3 sequence is 13 residues long. Trimming at V came to 11 bases and at J to 0 bases, leaving 7 bases not matched to a gene. The CDR3 nucleotides are TGTGCCGTCACCGGGACAGACTCCTACGAGCAGTACTTC. Its translation: CAVTGTDSYEQYF.

The sample holds one count of this clone. V is TRBV11-2 and J is TRBJ2-3; 7 bases map to TRBD1. The CDR3 extends over 15 amino acids. Per the germline V gene, CDR1 is SGHAT and CDR2 is FQNNGV. The V and J ends lost 5 bases and 3 bases, in that order; junction bases with no gene match: 8. Here the CDR3 DNA reads TGTGCCAGCAGCGTGACGGGACAGCCTACAGATACGCAGTATTTT. This sequence encodes CASSVTGQPTDTQYF.